What follows describes a single TCR beta chain. Its matching antigen is unknown. Germline V lookup: CDR1 SGHVS, CDR2 FQNEAQ. With 1 base clipped from V and 4 bases from J, the junction kept 3 bases outside the gene matches. The CDR3 extends over 15 amino acids. The data stem from a study of cytomegalovirus exposure and HLA in healthy donors. Across the study: Earlier sequencing of 150 million to 200 million T cells yielded roughly 120 million unique TCR beta sequences. Study observations and caveats: Some highly shared sequence variants likely arose as a pipeline artifact.

PCR primers comprised 60 Vbeta and 13 Jbeta primers. Assay used: immunoSEQ multiplex PCR; TCRdb lists only in-frame clones, some missing. This table has 150,000 to 160,000 clones, 74% appearing once. Material: PBMCs. This sequence joins TRBV7-8 and TRBJ1-4; 7 bases match TRBD1. This receptor was identified in a man in his thirties or forties in good health and CMV-seronegative. CDR3 region: CASSLGDRDNEKLFF. CDR3 in DNA: TGTGCCAGCAGCTTAGGGGACAGAGATAATGAAAAACTGTTTTTT.